The sample holds a few counts of the clone carrying this T cell receptor beta chain. Its antigen is not known. The sample originates from a study of blood T cells in healthy people across ages. Study-level findings and limits: PBMCs left unsorted prevented a conclusive naive versus antigen-experienced comparison. Estimates based on one million T cells were treated as lower bounds.

The use of a sample-barcoded 5' primer and a J-beta primer mix characterized a second PCR of roughly 7 to 11 cycles. Every sample gave at least 2.5 million paired-end reads containing CDR3. In TCRdb, the 5' RACE reads were re-called with MiXCR into one record per CDR3 protein. The sample lists 1.5 million or so distinct CDR3 sequences, around 39% occurring once. Germline CDR1 LNHNV, CDR2 YYDKDF (reference sequence). The CDR3 extends over 16 amino acids. Trimming stripped 0 bases from V and 1 base from J, with 13 bases between. The sequence came from a woman aged 18-29 years in good health. Specimen: blood. The chain couples TRBV15 to TRBJ2-7, with D possibly called TRBD1 or TRBD2 (5 bases each). CDR3 residues: CATSRDWGFVSYEQYF. The CDR3 region has the DNA TGTGCCACCAGCAGAGATTGGGGGTTTGTTTCCTACGAGCAGTACTTC. Together with reference TRBV15 and TRBJ2-7, the CDR3 gives the full variable domain: DAMVIQNPRYQVTQFGKPVTLSCSQTLNHNVMYWYQQKSSQAPKLLFHYYDKDFNNEADTPDNFQSRRPNTSFCFLDIRSPGLGDTAMYLCATSRDWGFVSYEQYFGPGTRLTVT.